Listed below are T cell receptor beta chains from one sample, sequenced in a study of regulatory T cells in long-lasting Graves disease. Via MiXCR, TCRdb re-called the multiplex PCR reads, giving one row per CDR3 protein. Here the sample spans about 470,000 distinct CDR3 sequences, less than 25% being singletons. The sequencing here drew on peripheral blood mononuclear cells (PBMCs), taken when the disease was refractory, from a patient treated with antithyroid drugs. Receptor source: a female donor with Graves disease. Each CDR3 is given with its conserved first and last residue. Fields, in order: J gene, clone size, D gene, V gene, CDR3 DNA, CDR3 protein. A D gene is named only where the DNA matches it firmly. Size values are once, few and many counts, or a class for expanded clones, and some rows have none.

j_call: TRBJ2-2; clone_size: few; d_call: NA; v_call: TRBV20-1; cdr3_nt: TGCAGTGCTAGGGGTCCTTTTACCGGGGAGCTGTTTTTT; cdr3_aa: CSARGPFTGELFF
j_call: TRBJ2-7; clone_size: NA; d_call: NA; v_call: TRBV19; cdr3_nt: TGTGCCAGTAAGTCGGGGCAGCACTCCTACGAGCAGTACTTC; cdr3_aa: CASKSGQHSYEQYF
j_call: TRBJ1-5; clone_size: NA; d_call: NA; v_call: TRBV6-1; cdr3_nt: TGTGCCAGCAGGACTAGGTTTACGAGTGATCAGCCCCAGCATTTT; cdr3_aa: CASRTRFTSDQPQHF
j_call: TRBJ2-7; clone_size: NA; d_call: TRBD2; v_call: TRBV25-1; cdr3_nt: TGTGCCAGCAGCCACACTAGCGGCACCTACGAGCAGTACTTC; cdr3_aa: CASSHTSGTYEQYF
j_call: TRBJ1-2; clone_size: many; d_call: TRBD1; v_call: TRBV29-1; cdr3_nt: TGCAGCGCCGGGACAGCTTATGGCTACACCTTC; cdr3_aa: CSAGTAYGYTF
j_call: TRBJ1-2; clone_size: NA; d_call: NA; v_call: TRBV7-2; cdr3_nt: TGTGCCAGCGGCCTCAGATCGGGAGGCTACACCTTC; cdr3_aa: CASGLRSGGYTF
j_call: TRBJ1-2; clone_size: many; d_call: NA; v_call: TRBV12-3/TRBV12-4; cdr3_nt: TGTGCCAGCAGTGATGACAGTAAAAACTATGGCTACACCTTC; cdr3_aa: CASSDDSKNYGYTF
j_call: TRBJ1-2; clone_size: NA; d_call: TRBD1; v_call: TRBV7-9; cdr3_nt: TGTGCCAGCAGCCCCGGGACAGGCGGCTACACCTTC; cdr3_aa: CASSPGTGGYTF
j_call: TRBJ2-7; clone_size: NA; d_call: NA; v_call: TRBV12-3/TRBV12-4; cdr3_nt: TGTGCCGGTTCTCCAGGGATGTACGAGCAGTACTTC; cdr3_aa: CAGSPGMYEQYF
j_call: TRBJ2-1; clone_size: NA; d_call: NA; v_call: TRBV28; cdr3_nt: TGTGCCAGCAAGCCGCTTAGACCAACTAATGAGCAGTTCTTC; cdr3_aa: CASKPLRPTNEQFF
j_call: TRBJ2-7; clone_size: many; d_call: TRBD2; v_call: TRBV29-1; cdr3_nt: TGCAGCGTTGAGGTAACTAGCGTCTCCTACGAGCAGTACTTC; cdr3_aa: CSVEVTSVSYEQYF
j_call: TRBJ1-5; clone_size: many; d_call: TRBD1; v_call: TRBV6-1; cdr3_nt: TGTGCCAGCAGTCGGACAGGGTTGGGCAATCAGCCCCAGCATTTT; cdr3_aa: CASSRTGLGNQPQHF
j_call: TRBJ1-2; clone_size: few; d_call: NA; v_call: TRBV5-1; cdr3_nt: TGTGCCAGCAGCTTAGCTCCCCCCGGGTCTGAAGGCTACACCTTC; cdr3_aa: CASSLAPPGSEGYTF
j_call: TRBJ1-6; clone_size: few; d_call: TRBD1; v_call: TRBV6-5; cdr3_nt: TGTGCCAGCAGTTACGCCAGGACAGGGACCAATTCACCCCTCCACTTT; cdr3_aa: CASSYARTGTNSPLHF
j_call: TRBJ2-7; clone_size: few; d_call: NA; v_call: TRBV15; cdr3_nt: TGTGCCACCAGCAGAGATGTCTCGGGCTCCTACGAGCAGTACTTC; cdr3_aa: CATSRDVSGSYEQYF
j_call: TRBJ1-1; clone_size: NA; d_call: NA; v_call: TRBV2; cdr3_nt: TGCGCCAGCAGCCACCAACAGGGCCAAGAGACTGAAGCTTTCTTT; cdr3_aa: CASSHQQGQETEAFF
j_call: TRBJ1-1; clone_size: few; d_call: TRBD1; v_call: TRBV4-2; cdr3_nt: TGTGCCAGCAGCCAAGATAGGGTGGGGACAGTAAACACTGAAGCTTTCTTT; cdr3_aa: CASSQDRVGTVNTEAFF
j_call: TRBJ2-2; clone_size: NA; d_call: NA; v_call: TRBV10-1; cdr3_nt: TGCGCCAGCAGTGAGTCGGTAGGGGCGAACACCGGGGAGCTGTTTTTT; cdr3_aa: CASSESVGANTGELFF
j_call: TRBJ1-1; clone_size: many; d_call: TRBD1; v_call: TRBV12-3/TRBV12-4; cdr3_nt: TGTGCCACGCTGGGACAGGTGAACACTGAAGCTTTCTTT; cdr3_aa: CATLGQVNTEAFF
j_call: TRBJ2-7; clone_size: NA; d_call: TRBD1; v_call: TRBV2; cdr3_nt: TGTGCCAGCAAGAGACAGGGGACTTCCTACGAGCAGTACTTC; cdr3_aa: CASKRQGTSYEQYF
j_call: TRBJ2-7; clone_size: many; d_call: NA; v_call: TRBV2; cdr3_nt: TGTGCCAGCAGTCCCCGGTACTCCTACGAGCAGTACTTC; cdr3_aa: CASSPRYSYEQYF
j_call: TRBJ2-6; clone_size: few; d_call: NA; v_call: TRBV7-3; cdr3_nt: TGTGCCAGCAGCCGCCCCCAGGGTTCCTCTGGGGCCAACGCCCTGACTTTC; cdr3_aa: CASSRPQGSSGANALTF
j_call: TRBJ1-5; clone_size: many; d_call: NA; v_call: TRBV28; cdr3_nt: TGTGCCAGCAGTTCCCAGGCGGCCCATCAGCCCCAGCATTTT; cdr3_aa: CASSSQAAHQPQHF
j_call: TRBJ2-5; clone_size: many; d_call: TRBD2; v_call: TRBV11-2; cdr3_nt: TGTGCCAGCAGCTCTGGGACTAGCGGGAGACTCCAAGAGACCCAGTACTTC; cdr3_aa: CASSSGTSGRLQETQYF
j_call: TRBJ1-2; clone_size: NA; d_call: NA; v_call: TRBV6-1; cdr3_nt: TGTGCCAGCATCATACATCCGGATAAGTTCCGCCGTTATGGCTACACCTTC; cdr3_aa: CASIIHPDKFRRYGYTF
j_call: TRBJ1-5; clone_size: many; d_call: NA; v_call: TRBV15; cdr3_nt: TGTGCCACCAGCTCAGGACGGACAATGGGCAATCAGCCCCAGCATTTT; cdr3_aa: CATSSGRTMGNQPQHF
j_call: TRBJ2-2; clone_size: many; d_call: NA; v_call: TRBV27; cdr3_nt: TGTGCCAGCAGTTCGCCGGGAGACGCCGGGGAGCTGTTTTTT; cdr3_aa: CASSSPGDAGELFF
j_call: TRBJ2-7; clone_size: NA; d_call: NA; v_call: TRBV4-1; cdr3_nt: TGCGCCAGCAGCCCAACCGAGGGTAGACTACCTGCCTACGAGCAGTACTTC; cdr3_aa: CASSPTEGRLPAYEQYF
j_call: TRBJ1-2; clone_size: few; d_call: NA; v_call: TRBV4-1; cdr3_nt: TGCGCCAGCAGCCAGATCGACGCCTATGGCTACACCTTC; cdr3_aa: CASSQIDAYGYTF
j_call: TRBJ2-7; clone_size: NA; d_call: TRBD2; v_call: TRBV20-1; cdr3_nt: TGCAGTGCACCGACTAGCGTCGAGCAGTACTTC; cdr3_aa: CSAPTSVEQYF
j_call: TRBJ2-7; clone_size: many; d_call: TRBD1; v_call: TRBV29-1; cdr3_nt: TGCAGCGTCGTGACAGGGGAAATCTCCTACGAGCAGTACTTC; cdr3_aa: CSVVTGEISYEQYF
j_call: TRBJ2-7; clone_size: many; d_call: TRBD1; v_call: TRBV2; cdr3_nt: TGTGCCAGCAGTGAAGGGACAGGGGTTATCTACGAGCAGTACTTC; cdr3_aa: CASSEGTGVIYEQYF